Listed below are T cell receptor beta chains from one sample, sequenced in a study of graft-versus-host responses after intestinal transplantation. The data were produced by immunoSEQ multiplex PCR, yet TCRdb's version contains in-frame clones alone and is incomplete. This table holds 20,000 to 25,000 clones, approximately 40% found once. This specimen was alloreactive CD4+ T cells from a mixed lymphocyte reaction culture, taken before intestinal transplant. These receptors were obtained from a human patient who received an intestinal transplant. Each CDR3 is given with its conserved first and last residue. The order of the fields is D gene, J gene, clone size, V gene, CDR3 DNA, CDR3 protein. D genes are given only for firm matches. Size values are once, few and many counts, or a class for expanded clones, and some rows have none.

D: TRBD1; J: TRBJ2-5; size: .; V: TRBV19; DNA: TGTGCCAGTAGTGCCTGGACAGGGAGGGAGACCCAGTACTTC; CDR3: CASSAWTGRETQYF
D: TRBD2; J: TRBJ2-3; size: .; V: TRBV4-1; DNA: TGCGCCAGCAGCCAAAGACTAGCGGGGATGGGAGATACGCAGTATTTT; CDR3: CASSQRLAGMGDTQYF
D: .; J: TRBJ1-1; size: few; V: TRBV5-6; DNA: TGTGCCAGCAGCTTCGCGGGGTATGAAGCTTTCTTT; CDR3: CASSFAGYEAFF
D: .; J: TRBJ2-4; size: few; V: TRBV6-1; DNA: TGTGCCAGCTTGAGTGAGGCCAAAAACATTCAGTACTTC; CDR3: CASLSEAKNIQYF
D: TRBD2; J: TRBJ2-7; size: .; V: TRBV7-2; DNA: TGTGCCAGCAGCTTAGCAAGCGGGGCTACCTACGAGCAGTACTTC; CDR3: CASSLASGATYEQYF
D: .; J: TRBJ1-6; size: .; V: TRBV30; DNA: TGTGCCTGGAGTCTCCGGCAGGCGAGCATTTCACCCCTCCACTTT; CDR3: CAWSLRQASISPLHF
D: .; J: TRBJ1-2; size: .; V: TRBV18; DNA: TGTGCCAGCTCCGACAGAGGTGGCTACACCTTC; CDR3: CASSDRGGYTF
D: TRBD1; J: TRBJ1-4; size: .; V: TRBV30; DNA: TGTGCGACAGGGGTTAATGAAAAACTGTTTTTT; CDR3: CATGVNEKLFF
D: .; J: TRBJ2-3; size: few; V: TRBV7-9; DNA: TGTGCCAGCAGCTTAGTGATCACTCTCACAGATACGCAGTATTTT; CDR3: CASSLVITLTDTQYF
D: .; J: TRBJ1-2; size: .; V: TRBV18; DNA: TGTGCCAGCTCACCGACAGGTACTCACCCACGGAACTATGGCTACACCTTC; CDR3: CASSPTGTHPRNYGYTF